This T cell receptor beta chain was observed in a study of T cell repertoires in cytomegalovirus infection. V trimming: 3 bases; J trimming: 1 base; junction bases outside the gene matches: 8. The germline gives CDR1 SGHVS, CDR2 FNYEAQ. The CDR3 runs 16 residues. TCRdb called the reads again in MiXCR, with one record for every CDR3 protein. The data show under 250,000 distinct CDR3 sequences, over 9% seen once. Study-wide results and caveats: Predominance within the ex vivo response was attributable to HLA-C-restricted CMV-specific TCR beta clonotypes.

Worth noting for this clonotype: The antigen remains undetermined.

The chain carries TRBV7-6 and TRBJ1-1; TRBD1 matches at 7 bases. The sample taken for sequencing was PBMCs. The sequence was collected from a human donor in good health (CMV status not recorded). Some clones in this sample may be carry-over from other donors' samples. This chain's CDR3 is CASSFPNRGSNTEAFF. The DNA for the CDR3 is TGTGCCAGCAGCTTTCCCAACAGGGGTTCGAACACTGAAGCTTTCTTT.